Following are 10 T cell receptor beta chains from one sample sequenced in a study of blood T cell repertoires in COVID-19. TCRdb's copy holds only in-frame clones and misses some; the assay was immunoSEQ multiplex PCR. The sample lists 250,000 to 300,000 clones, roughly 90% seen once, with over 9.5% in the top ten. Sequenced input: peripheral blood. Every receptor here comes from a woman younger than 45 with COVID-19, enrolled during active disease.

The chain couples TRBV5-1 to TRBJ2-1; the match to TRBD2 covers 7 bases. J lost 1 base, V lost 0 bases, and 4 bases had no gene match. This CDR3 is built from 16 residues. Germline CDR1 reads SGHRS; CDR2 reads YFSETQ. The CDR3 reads CASSLDRGVSYNEQFF. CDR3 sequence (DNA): TGCGCCAGCAGCTTGGACCGGGGGGTATCCTACAATGAGCAGTTCTTC.

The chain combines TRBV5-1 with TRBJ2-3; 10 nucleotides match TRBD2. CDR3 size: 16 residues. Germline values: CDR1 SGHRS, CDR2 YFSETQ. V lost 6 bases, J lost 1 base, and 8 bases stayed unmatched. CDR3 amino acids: CASTLAGDWGTDTQYF. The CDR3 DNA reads TGCGCCAGCACGCTAGCGGGGGATTGGGGCACAGATACGCAGTATTTT. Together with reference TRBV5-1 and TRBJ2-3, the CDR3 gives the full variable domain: KAGVTQTPRYLIKTRGQQVTLSCSPISGHRSVSWYQQTPGQGLQFLFEYFSETQRNKGNFPGRFSGRQFSNSRSEMNVSTLELGDSALYLCASTLAGDWGTDTQYFGPGTRLTVL.

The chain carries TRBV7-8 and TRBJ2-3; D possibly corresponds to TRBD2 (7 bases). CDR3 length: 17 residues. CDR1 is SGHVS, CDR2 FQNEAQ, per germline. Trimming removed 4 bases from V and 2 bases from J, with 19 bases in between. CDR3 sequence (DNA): TGTGCCAGCAGCTCCACCTTTATCGGGGGGCACACAGATACGCAGTATTTT. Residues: CASSSTFIGGHTDTQYF.

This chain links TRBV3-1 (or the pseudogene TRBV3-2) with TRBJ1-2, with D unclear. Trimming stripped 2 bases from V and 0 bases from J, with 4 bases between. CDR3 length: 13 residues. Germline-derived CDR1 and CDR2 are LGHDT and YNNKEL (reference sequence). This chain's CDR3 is CASSQIANYGYTF. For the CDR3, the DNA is TGTGCCAGCAGCCAAATAGCTAACTATGGCTACACCTTC.

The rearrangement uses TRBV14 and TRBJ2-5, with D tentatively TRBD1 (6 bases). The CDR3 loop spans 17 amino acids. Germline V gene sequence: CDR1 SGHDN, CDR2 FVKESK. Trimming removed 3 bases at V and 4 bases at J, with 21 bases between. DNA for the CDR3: TGTGCCAGCAGCCAGCTTATGACAGGCTATTATACAGAGACCCAGTACTTC. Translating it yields CASSQLMTGYYTETQYF. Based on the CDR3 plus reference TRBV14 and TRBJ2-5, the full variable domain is EAGVTQFPSHSVIEKGQTVTLRCDPISGHDNLYWYRRVMGKEIKFLLHFVKESKQDESGMPNNRFLAERTGGTYSTLKVQPAELEDSGVYFCASSQLMTGYYTETQYFGPGTRLLVL.

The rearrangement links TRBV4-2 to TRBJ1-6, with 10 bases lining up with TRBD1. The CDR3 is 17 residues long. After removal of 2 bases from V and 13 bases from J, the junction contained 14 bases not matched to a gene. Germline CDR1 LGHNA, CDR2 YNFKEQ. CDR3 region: CASSQMTTGTGALPLHF. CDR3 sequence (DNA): TGTGCCAGCAGCCAAATGACTACCGGGACAGGGGCTTTGCCCCTCCACTTT.

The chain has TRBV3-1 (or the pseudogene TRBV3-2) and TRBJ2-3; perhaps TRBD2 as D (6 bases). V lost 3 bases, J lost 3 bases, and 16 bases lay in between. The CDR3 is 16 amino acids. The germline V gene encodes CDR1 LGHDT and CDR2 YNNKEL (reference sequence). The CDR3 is CASSQWGVDGTDTQYF. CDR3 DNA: TGTGCCAGCAGCCAGTGGGGGGTTGACGGTACAGATACGCAGTATTTT.

For the CDR3, the DNA is TGTGCCAGCAGGGACAGTTTTCGCACCGGGGAGCTGTTTTTT. Residues: CASRDSFRTGELFF. The chain is built from TRBV2 and TRBJ2-2; possibly TRBD1 for D (6 bases). Trimming removed 6 bases at V and 4 bases at J, with 12 bases between. The CDR3 contains 14 residues. Germline CDR1 and CDR2: SNHLY and FYNNEI.

CDR3 amino acids: CASSDRGRNTEAFF. CDR3 bases: TGTGCCAGCAGTGACAGGGGTCGGAACACTGAAGCTTTCTTT. The V call is TRBV6-1, the J call TRBJ1-1, with D possibly TRBD1 on 6 matching bases. CDR1 and CDR2 from the germline V gene are MNHNS and SASEGT. There are 14 residues in the CDR3. The germline V and J ends were trimmed by 3 bases and 1 base, with 9 bases remaining between them.

CDR3 in DNA: TGTGCCAGCAGTTTACAGGGGAGCACTGAAGCTTTCTTT. It is translated as CASSLQGSTEAFF. This chain connects TRBV6-5 to TRBJ1-1, with TRBD1 matching over 7 bases. CDR3 length equals 13 residues. V trimming: 4 bases; J trimming: 4 bases; junction bases outside the gene matches: 3. Germline assignment: CDR1 MNHEY and CDR2 SVGAGI.